This TCR beta chain emerged from a study of blood T cell repertoires in COVID-19. Study-wide context: In each case, the material was cDNA or gDNA derived from T cells, B-cell-depleted T cells, or PBMCs.

Measured with immunoSEQ multiplex PCR; TCRdb has only the in-frame clones, and not every one. The sample carries around 140,000 clones, more than 60% recorded once. For this clone: Additional DNA sequences in this sample encode the identical CDR3.

This clonotype was obtained from a woman aged 55-75 years with acute or convalescent COVID-19. The source material was peripheral blood.

CDR3 loop: CASSQRQGSTEAFF. The CDR3 bases are TGTGCCAGCAGTCAGCGACAGGGAAGCACTGAAGCTTTCTTT. The chain combines TRBV27 with TRBJ1-1; TRBD1 aligns across 7 bases. Germline V lookup: CDR1 MNHEY, CDR2 SMNVEV (reference sequence). This CDR3 has 14 amino acids. Germline trimming cut 5 bases from V and 4 bases from J; bases unmatched to any gene: 7.